One sample yielded the 25 T cell receptor beta chains listed below, sequenced in a study of blood T cell repertoires in COVID-19. Sequencing was performed with immunoSEQ multiplex PCR; in TCRdb, only in-frame clones are kept and a portion is missing. Here the sample spans 51,000 or so clones, about 90% being singletons. Input material: peripheral blood. These receptors were taken from an elderly man with acute or convalescent COVID-19.

The V and J genes are TRBV5-8 and TRBJ1-6; possibly TRBD1 for D (5 bases). Germline values: CDR1 SGHTS, CDR2 YDEGEE. This CDR3 has 17 amino acids. The V and J ends lost 1 base and 3 bases respectively, with 14 bases between them. The CDR3 loop reads CASSLLVTGRYNSPLHF. The CDR3 coding sequence is TGTGCCAGCAGCTTGTTGGTAACAGGACGCTATAATTCACCCCTCCACTTT.

This chain joins TRBV12-3 or TRBV12-4 and TRBJ1-6, with TRBD1 as a possible D gene (6 bases). The V end was cut by 3 bases, the J end by 8 bases, with 8 bases between. This CDR3 region has 13 residues. The CDR3 reads CASSFNRDSPLHF. Here the CDR3 DNA reads TGTGCCAGCAGTTTCAACAGGGATTCACCCCTCCACTTT.

The gene calls are TRBV19 and TRBJ1-5; 8 nucleotides align to TRBD1. This CDR3 is built from 15 residues. The V gene end was trimmed by 3 bases and the J gene end by 3 bases; junction bases not matched to a gene: 4. From germline, CDR1 is LNHDA and CDR2 SQIVND (reference sequence). The CDR3 nucleotides read TGTGCCAGTAGTATTCACAGGGGGAACAATCAGCCCCAGCATTTT. This codes for CASSIHRGNNQPQHF.

CDR3 in amino acids: CASSGLAAHNEQFF. Here the CDR3 DNA reads TGTGCCAGCTCGGGACTAGCGGCCCACAATGAGCAGTTCTTC. The rearrangement joins TRBV25-1 to TRBJ2-1, with 11 bases fitting TRBD2. CDR1 is MGHDK, CDR2 SYGVNS, per germline. The length of the CDR3 is 14 residues. After removal of 8 bases from V and 5 bases from J, the junction contained 5 bases not matched to a gene.

This chain links TRBV7-8 with TRBJ1-1, with D tentatively TRBD1 (5 bases). The CDR3 covers 17 residues. V lost 1 base to trimming and J lost 1 base, with 16 bases between them. Per germline, CDR1 SGHVS and CDR2 FQNEAQ. Written as DNA, the CDR3 is TGTGCCAGCAGCTTAGGGGGGTTCGGGGGGACGAACACTGAAGCTTTCTTT. It specifies CASSLGGFGGTNTEAFF.

This chain uses TRBV18 with TRBJ2-6, with 11 bases aligning to TRBD1. The germline CDR1 and CDR2 sequences are KGHSH and LQKENI. Losses at the gene ends were 4 bases for V and 4 bases for J; bases not matched to a gene: 15. CDR3 length: 20 residues. The CDR3 nucleotides are TGTGCCAGCTCACTAGGAATCCTAGGACAGGGGGCGAGAGGGGCCAACGTCCTGACTTTC. It specifies CASSLGILGQGARGANVLTF.

The CDR3 DNA sequence: TGTGCCAGCAGTCAACCCCGAGGGACAGGGATGGACAATGAGCAGTTCTTC. Its protein product is CASSQPRGTGMDNEQFF. The V call is TRBV27, the J call TRBJ2-1; 9 bases align to TRBD1. V trimming: 5 bases; J trimming: 5 bases; junction bases outside the gene matches: 13. CDR1 and CDR2 (germline): MNHEY, SMNVEV (reference sequence). The CDR3 runs 17 residues.

The gene calls are TRBV4-2 and TRBJ1-5; TRBD1 agrees at 7 bases. CDR1 LGHNA and CDR2 YNFKEQ come from the germline V gene. Losses at the gene ends were 4 bases for V and 5 bases for J; bases not matched to a gene: 5. The CDR3 is made up of 14 amino acids. The CDR3 region has the DNA TGTGCCAGCAGCCCAGGACAGGTTGATCAGCCCCAGCATTTT. Its translation is CASSPGQVDQPQHF.

The rearrangement uses TRBV5-4 and TRBJ1-6; D perhaps matches TRBD1 (6 bases). CDR1 and CDR2 from the germline V gene are SGHNT and YYREEE (reference sequence). The ends were cut back, 5 bases at V and 7 bases at J, with 13 bases in the middle. There are 14 residues in the CDR3. CDR3 loop: CASSSRDTNSPLHF. CDR3 sequence (DNA): TGTGCCAGCAGTTCTCGGGACACAAATTCACCCCTCCACTTT. Drawing the rest from reference TRBV5-4 and TRBJ1-6, the complete variable domain is ETGVTQSPTHLIKTRGQQVTLRCSSQSGHNTVSWYQQALGQGPQFIFQYYREEENGRGNFPPRFSGLQFPNYSSELNVNALELDDSALYLCASSSRDTNSPLHFGNGTRLTVT.

The chain uses TRBV30 and TRBJ1-2; D is ambiguous. V lost 5 bases and J 8 bases, leaving 12 bases between the germline ends. CDR3 length: 11 residues. In germline, CDR1 is GTSNPN, CDR2 SVGIG (reference sequence). The CDR3 DNA follows: TGTGCCTGGCTCGGGATATTAGGCTACACCTTC. Its protein is CAWLGILGYTF.

Here the CDR3 reads CASSLIGEQGEETQYF. CDR3 in DNA: TGCGCCAGCAGCTTGATTGGGGAACAGGGAGAAGAGACCCAGTACTTC. The V call is TRBV5-1, the J call TRBJ2-5; D perhaps matches TRBD1 (6 bases). This CDR3 contains 16 residues. Germline lookup yields CDR1 SGHRS and CDR2 YFSETQ. V dropped 1 base and J dropped 3 bases, with 16 bases sitting between them.

V gene TRBV6-1 combines with J gene TRBJ1-2; D is possibly TRBD1 (6 bases). There are 16 residues in the CDR3. Trimming stripped 3 bases from V and 2 bases from J, with 16 bases between. The germline V gene encodes CDR1 MNHNS and CDR2 SASEGT. The CDR3 spells CASSERQATGNYGYTF. CDR3 DNA: TGTGCCAGCAGTGAGCGACAGGCAACGGGGAACTATGGCTACACCTTC.

This chain joins TRBV9 and TRBJ2-1, with D perhaps TRBD1 (6 bases). V was clipped by 3 bases and J by 2 bases, with 12 bases between them. The CDR3 covers 15 residues. Germline V CDR1 and CDR2: SGDLS, YYNGEE. The DNA for the CDR3 is TGTGCCAGCAGCGCGGCCCAGGGGCCCTACAATGAGCAGTTCTTC. It encodes CASSAAQGPYNEQFF.

The chain employs TRBV29-1 and TRBJ1-2; D is uncertain. The CDR3 contains 11 residues. V was shortened by 3 bases and J by 2 bases, with 4 bases between the two germline ends. The V gene's germline CDR1 is SQVTM and CDR2 ANQGSEA. CDR3: CSVEQNYGYTF. DNA of the CDR3: TGCAGCGTTGAGCAGAACTATGGCTACACCTTC.

The chain uses TRBV7-4 and TRBJ1-3; D possibly corresponds to TRBD1 (6 bases). Trimming removed 5 bases from V and 0 bases from J, with 23 bases in between. Germline V CDR1 and CDR2: SGHVT, SQSDAQ. CDR3 length: 19 residues. Here the CDR3 reads CASSPGVRQTHLSGNTIYF. The CDR3 coding sequence is TGTGCCAGCAGCCCAGGGGTCAGACAGACGCACCTCTCTGGAAACACCATATATTTT.

The genes are TRBV15 and TRBJ1-2, with TRBD1 matching 8 bases. V trimming: 2 bases; J trimming: 8 bases; junction bases outside the gene matches: 7. Looked up from germline, CDR1 is LNHNV and CDR2 is YYDKDF (reference sequence). This CDR3 comprises 14 residues. CDR3 coding DNA: TGTGCCACCAGCAGACCGGACAGGGTGGAAGGCTACACCTTC. Its translation is CATSRPDRVEGYTF.

V is TRBV7-9 and J is TRBJ2-5; TRBD1 matches 8 bases. V gave up 5 bases and J gave up 4 bases; unmatched junction bases: 6. The CDR3 sequence is 14 residues long. The V gene's germline CDR1 is SEHNR and CDR2 FQNEAQ (reference sequence). CDR3 DNA: TGTGCCAGCAGCCGGGACAGGTCGTCAGAGACCCAGTACTTC. Translating it yields CASSRDRSSETQYF. The complete variable domain, with remaining parts taken from reference TRBV7-9 and TRBJ2-5, reads DTGVSQNPRHKITKRGQNVTFRCDPISEHNRLYWYRQTLGQGPEFLTYFQNEAQLEKSRLLSDRFSAERPKGSFSTLEIQRTEQGDSAMYLCASSRDRSSETQYFGPGTRLLVL.

The chain employs TRBV28 and TRBJ2-7, with a tentative D call TRBD1 (5 bases). The CDR3 runs 14 residues. The V end lost 1 base, the J end lost 3 bases, and 10 bases lay between the germline ends. Per the germline V gene, CDR1 is MDHEN and CDR2 is SYDVKM. CDR3 protein: CASSLFLGHYEQYF. CDR3 bases: TGTGCCAGCAGTTTATTTTTGGGGCACTACGAGCAGTACTTC.

V usage is TRBV24-1 and J usage is TRBJ2-1, with TRBD1 as a possible D gene (5 bases). The germline V gene encodes CDR1 KGHDR and CDR2 SFDVKD. The CDR3 sequence is 16 residues long. Trimming cost V 0 bases and J 4 bases, with 12 bases left between them. The CDR3 loop is CATSDLQQGGYNEQFF. CDR3 in DNA: TGTGCCACCAGTGATTTGCAGCAGGGTGGTTACAATGAGCAGTTCTTC.

The gene calls are TRBV11-2 and TRBJ1-1, with D perhaps TRBD1 (5 bases). The V and J ends lost 5 bases and 3 bases respectively, with 13 bases between them. Germline-derived CDR1 and CDR2 are SGHAT and FQNNGV. The CDR3 contains 14 residues. CDR3 region: CASSLRAPYTEAFF. CDR3 coding DNA: TGTGCCAGCAGCCTCAGGGCCCCTTACACTGAAGCTTTCTTT. Variable domain in full (rest from reference TRBV11-2 and TRBJ1-1): EAGVAQSPRYKIIEKRQSVAFWCNPISGHATLYWYQQILGQGPKLLIQFQNNGVVDDSQLPKDRFSAERLKGVDSTLKIQPAKLEDSAVYLCASSLRAPYTEAFFGQGTRLTVV.

The V gene is TRBV28, the J gene TRBJ1-5; 8 bases match TRBD1. Germline V lookup: CDR1 MDHEN, CDR2 SYDVKM. The CDR3 is made up of 17 amino acids. V lost 7 bases to trimming and J lost 6 bases; unmatched junction nucleotides: 17. CDR3 bases: TGTGCCAGCATGGAGGGCCTTCGGCAGGGGGCGTTTCAGCCCCAGCATTTT. It encodes CASMEGLRQGAFQPQHF.

This chain uses TRBV5-1 with TRBJ2-2, with D hard to call. This CDR3 has 15 amino acids. The ends were cut back, 4 bases at V and 4 bases at J, with 14 bases in the middle. The germline gives CDR1 SGHRS, CDR2 YFSETQ. As DNA, the CDR3 is TGCGCCAGCAGCCAATCCGGAAGGAGCACCGGGGAGCTGTTTTTT. Translation: CASSQSGRSTGELFF.

This clone was seen only once. The chain has TRBV30 and TRBJ1-1, with 7 bases aligning to TRBD1. Germline CDR1 is GTSNPN and CDR2 is SVGIG (reference sequence). This CDR3 is 13 amino acids long. V shed 3 bases, J shed 8 bases, and the junction held 9 bases outside the gene matches. The CDR3: CAWRKGARKEAFF. In DNA, the CDR3 is TGTGCCTGGAGAAAGGGGGCGCGGAAAGAAGCTTTCTTT.

J is TRBJ1-1 and V is TRBV19; 7 bases are a match to TRBD1. Per germline, CDR1 LNHDA and CDR2 SQIVND (reference sequence). The CDR3 contains 15 residues. V lost 0 bases and J lost 1; bases outside the gene matches: 2. The DNA for the CDR3 is TGTGCCAGTAGTATAGATGGGACAGAGAACACTGAAGCTTTCTTT. Translating gives CASSIDGTENTEAFF.

This clone was detected a few times. The gene calls are TRBV7-3 and TRBJ1-1; 9 nucleotides line up with TRBD1. CDR3 length: 11 residues. V gave up 3 bases and J gave up 10 bases; unmatched junction bases: 0. CDR1 and CDR2 from the germline V gene are SGHTA and FQGTGA. CDR3 nucleotide sequence: TGTGCCAGCAGCTTGGACAGGGGAGCTTTCTTT. This translates into CASSLDRGAFF.